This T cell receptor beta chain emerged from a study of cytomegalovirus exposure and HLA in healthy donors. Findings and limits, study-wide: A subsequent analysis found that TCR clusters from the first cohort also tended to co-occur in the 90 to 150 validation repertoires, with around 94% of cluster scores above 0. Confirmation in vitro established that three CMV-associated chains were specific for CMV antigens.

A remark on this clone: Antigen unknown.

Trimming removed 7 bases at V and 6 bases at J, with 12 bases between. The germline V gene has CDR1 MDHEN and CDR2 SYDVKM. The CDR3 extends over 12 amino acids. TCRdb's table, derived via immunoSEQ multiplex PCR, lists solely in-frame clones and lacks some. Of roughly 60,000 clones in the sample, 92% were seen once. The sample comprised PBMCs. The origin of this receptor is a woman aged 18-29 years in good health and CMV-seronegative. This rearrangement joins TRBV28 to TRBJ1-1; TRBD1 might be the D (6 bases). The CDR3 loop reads CASTTGSAEAFF. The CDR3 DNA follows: TGTGCCAGCACTACAGGGAGTGCTGAAGCTTTCTTT.